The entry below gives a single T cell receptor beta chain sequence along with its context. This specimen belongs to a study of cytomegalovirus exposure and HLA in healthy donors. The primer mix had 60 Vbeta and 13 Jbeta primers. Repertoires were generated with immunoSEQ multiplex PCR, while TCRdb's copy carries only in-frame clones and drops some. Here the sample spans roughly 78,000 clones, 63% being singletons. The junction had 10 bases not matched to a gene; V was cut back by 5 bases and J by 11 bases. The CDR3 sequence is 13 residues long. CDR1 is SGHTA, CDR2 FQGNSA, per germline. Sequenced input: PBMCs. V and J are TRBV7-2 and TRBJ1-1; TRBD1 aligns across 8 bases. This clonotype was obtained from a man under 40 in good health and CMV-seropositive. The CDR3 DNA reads TGTGCCAGCAGCGGACAGGGACTTTGGGGGGCTTTCTTT. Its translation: CASSGQGLWGAFF.